One sample yielded the 16 T cell receptor beta chains listed below, sequenced in a study of blood T cell repertoires in COVID-19. Generated by immunoSEQ multiplex PCR, the TCRdb table keeps only in-frame clones and is missing some. The profile shows 650,000 to 800,000 clones, about 87% of them singletons. The sequenced sample was peripheral blood. Every receptor here comes from a woman aged 18-29 years with acute or convalescent COVID-19.

This clone was counted once. The rearrangement uses TRBV5-1 and TRBJ2-7; TRBD1 might be the D (5 bases). Germline values: CDR1 SGHRS, CDR2 YFSETQ. Trimming cost V 3 bases and J 0 bases, with 13 bases left between them. The CDR3 sequence is 15 residues long. The CDR3 spells CASSSPGLGSYEQYF. The CDR3 coding sequence is TGCGCCAGCAGCTCGCCAGGGTTGGGCTCCTACGAGCAGTACTTC.

The rearrangement uses TRBV24-1 and TRBJ1-2; 11 bases match TRBD1. Unmatched junction bases numbered 7, after V lost 4 bases and J lost 7 bases. CDR3 size: 15 residues. Germline CDR1 reads KGHDR; CDR2 reads SFDVKD. CDR3 sequence: CATSDYGQGAGGYTF. In nucleotides, the CDR3 is TGTGCCACCAGTGACTACGGACAGGGGGCGGGTGGCTACACCTTC.

This chain connects TRBV25-1 to TRBJ1-1; TRBD1 agrees at 9 bases. The CDR3 is 15 amino acids. V gave up 6 bases and J gave up 3 bases; unmatched junction bases: 8. Germline lookup yields CDR1 MGHDK and CDR2 SYGVNS. For the CDR3, the DNA is TGTGCCAGCAGGGACCCCGGGACAGGGCACACTGAAGCTTTCTTT. It encodes CASRDPGTGHTEAFF. Together with reference TRBV25-1 and TRBJ1-1, the CDR3 gives the full variable domain: EADIYQTPRYLVIGTGKKITLECSQTMGHDKMYWYQQDPGMELHLIHYSYGVNSTEKGDLSSESTVSRIRTEHFPLTLESARPSHTSQYLCASRDPGTGHTEAFFGQGTRLTVV.

The V gene is TRBV5-6, the J gene TRBJ2-7, with TRBD2 matching over 7 bases. The V gene end was trimmed by 0 bases and the J gene end by 3 bases; junction bases not matched to a gene: 6. The CDR3 covers 15 residues. The germline gives CDR1 SGHDT, CDR2 YYEEEE. The CDR3 loop is CASSLAGAGVYEQYF. CDR3 nucleotide sequence: TGTGCCAGCAGCTTGGCCGGGGCGGGGGTCTACGAGCAGTACTTC.

The rearrangement uses TRBV6-5 and TRBJ1-1; no clear D. Between the trimmed V and J ends, which lost 7 bases and 10 bases, there was a span of 16 bases. The CDR3 totals 12 residues. Germline V gene data show CDR1 as MNHEY and CDR2 as SVGAGI. This chain's CDR3 is CASMGDILGAFF. The CDR3 DNA follows: TGTGCCAGCATGGGCGACATCCTGGGAGCTTTCTTT.

The CDR3 DNA reads as TGTGCCAGCAGTTACCGGGTCGGAGCTTTCTTT. Translation gives CASSYRVGAFF. This sequence joins TRBV6-6 and TRBJ1-1; D unclear. This CDR3 comprises 11 residues. The V end lost 2 bases, the J end lost 10 bases, and 8 bases lay between the germline ends. CDR1 and CDR2 (germline): MNHNY, SVGAGI (reference sequence).

The J gene is TRBJ1-2, the V gene TRBV5-5, with D unresolved. Between the trimmed V and J ends, which lost 0 bases and 7 bases, there was a span of 10 bases. The CDR3 is 13 residues long. The germline CDR1 and CDR2 sequences are SGHKS and YYEKEE (reference sequence). CDR3 residues: CASSLGGPVGYTF. The CDR3 DNA sequence: TGTGCCAGCAGCTTGGGAGGGCCGGTTGGCTACACCTTC.

V and J are TRBV7-8 and TRBJ1-2; D is undetermined. This CDR3 has 15 amino acids. The germline V gene has CDR1 SGHVS and CDR2 FQNEAQ. V was cut by 0 bases and J by 0 bases, with 8 bases left in between. The CDR3 protein is CASSLARWTNYGYTF. CDR3 DNA sequence: TGTGCCAGCAGCTTAGCGAGGTGGACTAACTATGGCTACACCTTC. The entire variable domain, with the rest obtained from reference TRBV7-8 and TRBJ1-2, is as follows: GAGVSQSPRYKVAKRGQDVALRCDPISGHVSLFWYQQALGQGPEFLTYFQNEAQLDKSGLPSDRFFAERPEGSVSTLKIQRTQQEDSAVYLCASSLARWTNYGYTFGSGTRLTVV.

This chain joins TRBV9 and TRBJ1-6; 7 bases agree with TRBD1. Germline CDR1 is SGDLS and CDR2 is YYNGEE. CDR3 length: 16 residues. V lost 4 bases, J lost 7 bases, and 11 bases stayed unmatched. The CDR3 reads CASSPRGGTENSPLHF. Written as DNA, the CDR3 is TGTGCCAGCAGCCCTCGAGGGGGGACAGAAAATTCACCCCTCCACTTT.

This rearrangement joins TRBV6-5 to TRBJ1-6; 10 bases line up with TRBD1. This CDR3 contains 14 residues. Germline V gene data show CDR1 as MNHEY and CDR2 as SVGAGI. The V and J ends lost 6 bases and 8 bases, in that order; junction bases with no gene match: 4. The CDR3 loop reads CASRTDRGYSPLHF. The CDR3 DNA reads TGTGCCAGCAGGACGGACAGGGGGTATTCACCCCTCCACTTT.

V is TRBV7-7 and J is TRBJ2-1; possibly TRBD1 for D (7 bases). There are 15 residues in the CDR3. The germline V and J ends were trimmed by 3 bases and 6 bases, with 15 bases remaining between them. Germline lookup yields CDR1 SSHAT and CDR2 FNYEAQ (reference sequence). The CDR3, as DNA: TGTGCCAGCAGCTTGGCGGAGGGGGCAGGCAATGAGCAGTTCTTC. Its translation: CASSLAEGAGNEQFF.

A few counts support this clone. The chain couples TRBV19 to TRBJ1-2; no clear D gene. Per the germline V gene, CDR1 is LNHDA and CDR2 is SQIVND (reference sequence). V lost 5 bases, J lost 1 base, and 8 bases lay in between. The CDR3 is made up of 13 amino acids. This chain's CDR3 is CASSPEINYGYTF. The CDR3 bases are TGTGCCAGTAGTCCTGAGATTAACTATGGCTACACCTTC.

The chain carries TRBV18 and TRBJ2-1, with TRBD1 as a possible D gene (5 bases). V lost 2 bases, J lost 3 bases, and 14 bases lay in between. This CDR3 spans 16 amino acids. CDR1 and CDR2 (germline): KGHSH, LQKENI. CDR3 in amino acids: CASSPVWGRDYNEQFF. CDR3 nucleotides: TGTGCCAGCTCACCAGTCTGGGGCAGGGACTACAATGAGCAGTTCTTC.

V is TRBV13 and J is TRBJ1-2; D remains ambiguous. This CDR3 comprises 15 residues. Trimming stripped 11 bases from V and 8 bases from J, with 27 bases between. The germline V gene has CDR1 PRHDT and CDR2 FYEKMQ (reference sequence). The CDR3 reads CAVHNLGSQVGGYTF. The CDR3 DNA is TGTGCCGTGCACAATCTTGGGAGCCAGGTAGGCGGCTACACCTTC.

This rearrangement joins TRBV29-1 to TRBJ1-2; 10 nucleotides agree with TRBD1. Germline assignment: CDR1 SQVTM and CDR2 ANQGSEA. V dropped 6 bases and J dropped 0; count of bases not matched to a gene: 7. The CDR3 contains 15 residues. The CDR3 protein is CSVRDRGPTNYGYTF. DNA for the CDR3: TGCAGCGTCCGGGACAGGGGTCCTACTAACTATGGCTACACCTTC.

This clone was observed a single time. This rearrangement joins TRBV7-7 to TRBJ2-1, with 9 bases matching TRBD1. This CDR3 has 14 residues. V shed 5 bases and J 7 bases; nucleotides not matched to a gene: 6. Germline CDR1 SSHAT, CDR2 FNYEAQ (reference sequence). CDR3 sequence (DNA): TGTGCCAGCAGCGAGACAGGGGGGAGGAATGAGCAGTTCTTC. Translation: CASSETGGRNEQFF. The entire variable domain, with the rest obtained from reference TRBV7-7 and TRBJ2-1, is as follows: GAGVSQSPRYKVTKRGQDVTLRCDPISSHATLYWYQQALGQGPEFLTYFNYEAQPDKSGLPSDRFSAERPEGSISTLTIQRTEQRDSAMYRCASSETGGRNEQFFGPGTRLTVL.